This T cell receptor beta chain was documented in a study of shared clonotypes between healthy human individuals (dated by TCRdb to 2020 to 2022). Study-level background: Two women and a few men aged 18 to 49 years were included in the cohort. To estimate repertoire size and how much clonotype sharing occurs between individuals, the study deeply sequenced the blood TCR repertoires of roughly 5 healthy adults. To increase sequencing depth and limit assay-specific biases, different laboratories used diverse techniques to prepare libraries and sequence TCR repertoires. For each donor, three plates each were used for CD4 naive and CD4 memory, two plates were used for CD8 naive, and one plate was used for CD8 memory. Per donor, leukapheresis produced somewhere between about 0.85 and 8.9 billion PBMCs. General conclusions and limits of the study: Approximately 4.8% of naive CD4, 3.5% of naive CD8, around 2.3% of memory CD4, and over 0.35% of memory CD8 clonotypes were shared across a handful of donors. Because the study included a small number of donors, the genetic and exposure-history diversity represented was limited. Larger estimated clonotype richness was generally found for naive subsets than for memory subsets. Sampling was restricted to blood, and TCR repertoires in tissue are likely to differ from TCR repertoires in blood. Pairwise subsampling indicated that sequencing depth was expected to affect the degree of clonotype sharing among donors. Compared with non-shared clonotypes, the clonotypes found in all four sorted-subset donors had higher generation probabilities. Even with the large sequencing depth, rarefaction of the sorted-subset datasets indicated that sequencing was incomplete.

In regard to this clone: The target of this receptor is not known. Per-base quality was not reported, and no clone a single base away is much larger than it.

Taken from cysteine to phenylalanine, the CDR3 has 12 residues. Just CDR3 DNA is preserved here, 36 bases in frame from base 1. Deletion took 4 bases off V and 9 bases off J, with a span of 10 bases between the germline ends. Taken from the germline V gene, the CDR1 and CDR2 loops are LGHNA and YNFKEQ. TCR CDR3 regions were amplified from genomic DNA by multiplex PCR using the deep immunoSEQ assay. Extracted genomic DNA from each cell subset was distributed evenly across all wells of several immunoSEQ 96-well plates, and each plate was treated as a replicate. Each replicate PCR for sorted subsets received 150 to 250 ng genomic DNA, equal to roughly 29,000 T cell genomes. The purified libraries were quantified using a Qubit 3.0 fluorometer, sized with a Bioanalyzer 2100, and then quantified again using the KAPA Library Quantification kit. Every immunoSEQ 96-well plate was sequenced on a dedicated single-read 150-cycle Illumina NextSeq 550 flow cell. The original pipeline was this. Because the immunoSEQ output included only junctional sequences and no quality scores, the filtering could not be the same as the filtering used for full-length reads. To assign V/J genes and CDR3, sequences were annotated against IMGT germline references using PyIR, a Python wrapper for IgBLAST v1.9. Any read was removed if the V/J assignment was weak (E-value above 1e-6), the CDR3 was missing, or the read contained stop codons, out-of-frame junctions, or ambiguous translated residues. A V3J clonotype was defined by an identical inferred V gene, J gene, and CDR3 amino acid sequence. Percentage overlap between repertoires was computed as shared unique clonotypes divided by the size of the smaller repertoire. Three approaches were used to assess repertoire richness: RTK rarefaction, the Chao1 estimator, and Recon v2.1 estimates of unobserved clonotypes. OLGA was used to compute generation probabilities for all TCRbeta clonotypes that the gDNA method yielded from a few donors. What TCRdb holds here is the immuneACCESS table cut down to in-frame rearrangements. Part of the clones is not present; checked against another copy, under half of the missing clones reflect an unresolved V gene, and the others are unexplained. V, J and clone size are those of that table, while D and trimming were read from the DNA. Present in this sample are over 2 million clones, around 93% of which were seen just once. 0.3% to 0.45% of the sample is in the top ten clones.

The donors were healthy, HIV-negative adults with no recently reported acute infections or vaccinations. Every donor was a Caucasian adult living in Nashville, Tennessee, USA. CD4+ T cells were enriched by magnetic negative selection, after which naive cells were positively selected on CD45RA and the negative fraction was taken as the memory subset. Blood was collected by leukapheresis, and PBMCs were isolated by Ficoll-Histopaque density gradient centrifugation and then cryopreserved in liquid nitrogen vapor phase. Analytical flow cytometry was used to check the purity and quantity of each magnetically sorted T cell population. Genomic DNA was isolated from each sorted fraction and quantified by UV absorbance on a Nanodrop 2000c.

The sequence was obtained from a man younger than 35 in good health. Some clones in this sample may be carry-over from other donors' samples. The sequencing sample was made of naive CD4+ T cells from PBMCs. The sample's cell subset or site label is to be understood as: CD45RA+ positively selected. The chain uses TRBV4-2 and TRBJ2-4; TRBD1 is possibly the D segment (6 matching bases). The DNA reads TGTGCCAGCAGCCGGGGGCCGGGCATTCAGTACTTC. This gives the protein CASSRGPGIQYF.